A selection of T cell receptor beta chains follows, all from one sample in a study of T-cell memory formation after mild COVID-19. A single record per CDR3 protein comes from TCRdb applying MiXCR to the 5' RACE reads. The sample has hundreds of thousands of distinct CDR3 sequences, 20% to 25% seen once. The sample was PBMCs or a T cell subset sorted from them (not recorded which). The origin of the receptors is an adult woman who had mild COVID-19 (a few samples of this study predate the infection). Cell type and time point are not known. Both conserved end residues are part of each CDR3. A D gene is named only where the DNA matches it firmly. A clone size is listed for some rows: how often the clone was seen (once, few, many), or a class if it is expanded.

abundance	j_gene	d_gene	v_gene	CDR3aa	CDR3nt
few	TRBJ2-7	TRBD1	TRBV5-1	CASSLSSPHRGYSYEQYF	TGCGCCAGCAGCTTATCGTCACCGCACAGGGGCTACTCCTACGAGCAGTACTTC
few	TRBJ2-5	TRBD1	TRBV11-3	CASSLPHEPLTGAETQYF	TGTGCCAGCAGCTTACCCCATGAACCTCTGACAGGGGCTGAGACCCAGTACTTC
NA	TRBJ2-7	TRBD2	TRBV5-1	CASSLGELAGAYEQYF	TGCGCCAGCAGCTTGGGAGAACTAGCGGGGGCCTACGAGCAGTACTTC
few	TRBJ2-2	TRBD1	TRBV7-2	CASSWTGPPGELFF	TGTGCCAGCAGCTGGACAGGCCCTCCCGGGGAGCTGTTTTTT
few	TRBJ1-2	TRBD1	TRBV24-1	CATSGTGKNYGYTF	TGTGCCACCTCCGGGACAGGGAAGAACTATGGCTACACCTTC
NA	TRBJ2-3	TRBD2	TRBV11-2	CASSFTSALSTDTQYF	TGTGCCAGCAGCTTCACTAGCGCACTCAGCACAGATACGCAGTATTTT
few	TRBJ2-1	NA	TRBV7-9	CGRELIDEQFF	TGTGGCCGGGAGCTAATTGATGAGCAGTTCTTC
NA	TRBJ2-7	NA	TRBV7-2	CASSLGYSTYEQYF	TGTGCCAGCAGCTTGGGCTACTCAACCTACGAGCAGTACTTC
NA	TRBJ2-3	NA	TRBV9	CASSVVDRTDTQYF	TGTGCCAGCAGCGTAGTTGACCGCACAGATACGCAGTATTTT
few	TRBJ2-7	TRBD2	TRBV20-1	CSARGRVAGSPDEQYF	TGCAGTGCTAGAGGTCGCGTAGCGGGAAGTCCGGACGAGCAGTACTTC
few	TRBJ2-2	NA	TRBV2	CASSVRRTVPPGELFF	TGTGCCAGCAGCGTCAGGAGAACCGTACCTCCCGGGGAGCTGTTTTTT
few	TRBJ2-7	NA	TRBV5-5	CASSPTRVEQYF	TGTGCCAGCAGCCCAACGAGGGTTGAGCAGTACTTC
once	TRBJ1-1	NA	TRBV7-3	CANSPEGQGSYTEAFF	TGTGCCAACAGCCCCGAGGGGCAGGGATCATACACTGAAGCTTTCTTT
NA	TRBJ1-3	NA	TRBV29-1	CSVDIGRSSGNTIYF	TGCAGCGTTGATATAGGGAGAAGCTCTGGAAACACCATATATTTT
NA	TRBJ1-2	NA	TRBV5-1	CASSQSPGTDYGYTF	TGCGCCAGCAGCCAGAGCCCCGGGACCGACTATGGCTACACCTTC
NA	TRBJ1-1	TRBD1	TRBV12-5	CASGFTGGNEAFF	TGTGCTAGTGGTTTCACAGGGGGGAATGAAGCTTTCTTT
NA	TRBJ1-1	TRBD1	TRBV4-1	CASSQVTGISEAFF	TGCGCCAGCAGCCAAGTGACAGGGATAAGTGAAGCTTTCTTT
NA	TRBJ2-3	TRBD2	TRBV29-1	CSVASGGPSTDTQYF	TGCAGCGTTGCTAGCGGGGGGCCGAGCACAGATACGCAGTATTTT
NA	TRBJ2-7	TRBD2	TRBV7-7	CASSLGPSGRGEQYF	TGTGCTAGCAGCTTAGGACCTAGCGGGAGAGGCGAGCAGTACTTC
few	TRBJ2-2	NA	TRBV11-2	CASSLGALAPNTGELFF	TGTGCCAGCAGCTTAGGCGCTCTAGCGCCGAACACCGGGGAGCTGTTTTTT
NA	TRBJ2-7	NA	TRBV5-1	CASSLTSTLYEQYF	TGCGCCAGCAGCTTGACCAGCACCCTTTACGAGCAGTACTTC
few	TRBJ2-3	TRBD1	TRBV5-6	CASSLPTGVNTQYF	TGTGCCAGCAGCTTACCAACAGGGGTCAATACGCAGTATTTT
few	TRBJ1-1	NA	TRBV7-9	CASSPGTALTEAFF	TGTGCCAGCAGCCCCGGGACCGCTCTCACTGAAGCTTTCTTT
few	TRBJ2-7	NA	TRBV7-2	CASSARRTYEQYF	TGTGCCAGCAGCGCCAGAAGGACCTACGAGCAGTACTTC
many	TRBJ2-7	NA	TRBV4-2	CASSQEPGHYEQYF	TGTGCCAGCAGCCAAGAACCAGGGCACTACGAGCAGTACTTC
NA	TRBJ1-5	NA	TRBV12-3/TRBV12-4	CASSSGDSNQPQHF	TGTGCCAGCAGTTCGGGGGATAGCAATCAGCCCCAGCATTTT
few	TRBJ2-5	TRBD2	TRBV7-9	CASSLSSGTSGSQYF	TGTGCCAGCAGCTTATCCTCGGGGACTAGCGGGAGTCAGTACTTC
few	TRBJ1-1	NA	TRBV29-1	CSVSINTEAFF	TGCAGCGTCTCTATTAACACTGAAGCTTTCTTT
NA	TRBJ2-3	NA	TRBV16	CASSRQTDTQYF	TGTGCCAGCAGCCGACAGACAGATACGCAGTATTTT
few	TRBJ2-3	NA	TRBV20-1	CSAYGVAGTSTDTQYF	TGCAGTGCTTACGGGGTGGCGGGGACTAGCACAGATACGCAGTATTTT
NA	TRBJ2-5	TRBD2	TRBV5-1	CASSLAPAGGIETQYF	TGCGCCAGCAGCTTGGCCCCAGCGGGGGGGATAGAGACCCAGTACTTC
few	TRBJ2-1	NA	TRBV3-1	CASSHRQGLHNEQFF	TGTGCCAGCAGCCATAGGCAGGGTCTACACAATGAGCAGTTCTTC
NA	TRBJ2-3	NA	TRBV28	CASSLGGVKDTQYF	TGTGCCAGCAGTTTGGGAGGAGTTAAAGATACGCAGTATTTT
few	TRBJ2-3	NA	TRBV5-6	CASSWKVTFPTDTQYF	TGTGCCAGCAGCTGGAAAGTGACGTTCCCCACAGATACGCAGTATTTT
few	TRBJ2-3	TRBD1	TRBV20-1	CSARDLRQGLDTDTQYF	TGCAGTGCTAGAGATTTGAGACAGGGGCTAGACACAGATACGCAGTATTTT
few	TRBJ2-5	TRBD2	TRBV29-1	CSVRGGQETQYF	TGCAGCGTCCGGGGGGGGCAAGAGACCCAGTACTTC
NA	TRBJ2-7	NA	TRBV10-3	CAISDYYEQYF	TGTGCCATCAGTGACTACTACGAGCAGTACTTC
few	TRBJ2-3	NA	TRBV6-2/TRBV6-3	CATNLALSTDTQYF	TGTGCCACCAACCTAGCGTTGAGCACAGATACGCAGTATTTT
NA	TRBJ2-7	TRBD2	TRBV5-1	CASSFVSGDRGEQYF	TGCGCCAGCAGCTTCGTTAGCGGGGACCGGGGCGAGCAGTACTTC
NA	TRBJ2-7	NA	TRBV7-8	CASRPQRGVAYEQYF	TGTGCCAGCAGACCCCAGAGGGGGGTAGCCTACGAGCAGTACTTC
NA	TRBJ2-7	TRBD2	TRBV11-1	CASSPSSRPGLAVLAYEQYF	TGTGCCAGCAGCCCTTCGAGCCGACCGGGACTAGCGGTGCTAGCCTACGAGCAGTACTTC